This T cell receptor (beta chain) emerged from a study of T cell responses to AZD1222 COVID-19 vaccine. After removal of 2 bases from V and 3 bases from J, the junction contained 5 bases not matched to a gene. The CDR3 loop spans 14 amino acids. CDR1 and CDR2 (germline): GTSNPN, SVGIG (reference sequence). TCRdb keeps only in-frame clones here, not all; method: immunoSEQ multiplex PCR. The sample shows under 95,000 clones, around nine tenths of them seen only once. V and J are TRBV30 and TRBJ1-1, with 8 nucleotides matching TRBD1. The clonotype originates from an adult in good health. Sequenced here: peripheral blood, sampled on day 0 of AZD1222 vaccination. CDR3 residues: CAWSLPGGYTEAFF. The CDR3 coding sequence is TGTGCCTGGAGTCTTCCAGGGGGCTACACTGAAGCTTTCTTT.